This TCR beta chain is from a study of shared clonotypes between healthy human individuals. V shed 2 bases, J shed 6 bases, and the junction held 9 bases outside the gene matches. The length of the CDR3 is 15 residues. Germline lookup yields CDR1 ENHRY and CDR2 SYGVKD. Sequenced by immunoSEQ multiplex PCR; TCRdb stores in-frame clones only, minus some. The data hold under 1,100,000 clones, with more than 65% observed a single time. This TCR was sampled from a man aged 18 to 30 in good health. The V call is TRBV10-3, the J call TRBJ2-7; 8 bases map to TRBD2. The material sequenced was memory CD4+ T cells sorted from blood. Subset meaning: CD45RA-negative fraction. The CDR3 protein is CAISELGGTRPEQYF. The CDR3 DNA reads TGTGCCATCAGTGAGCTGGGGGGGACTAGACCCGAGCAGTACTTC.